This TCR beta chain was retrieved from a study of cytomegalovirus exposure and HLA in healthy donors. Study-level background: An analysis done earlier identified 95 million to 140 million unique TCR beta sequences from about 179 million T cells. The study's early data release held some 85 million unique TCRs from HLA-typed donors.

Note on this clone: Its antigen is currently unknown.

The PCR was carried out with 60 Vbeta primers and 13 Jbeta primers. Here immunoSEQ multiplex PCR was the method, and the copy in TCRdb shows in-frame clones only, minus some. Seen here are about 130,000 clones, about 82% observed once, and the top ten hold around 5%. Whole-study results and caveats: Rare TCR sequences predominated, though certain public TCRs were found in many donors. Later on, a genetic analysis was performed. It linked a missense variant in DCLRE1C with V- and J-gene trimming of TCR beta.

V lost 3 bases and J 7 bases, leaving 4 bases between the germline ends. The CDR3 consists of 11 residues. CDR1 MDHEN and CDR2 SYDVKM come from the germline V gene. The TCR was taken from a man aged 25 to 45 in good health. This chain connects TRBV28 to TRBJ1-5, with no clear D. Sequenced: PBMCs. The CDR3 DNA sequence: TGTGCCAGCAGTTTTGGCCAGCCCCAGCATTTT. It encodes CASSFGQPQHF.